This TCR beta chain was captured by sequencing in a study of blood T cell repertoires in COVID-19. Study details: Sites across the United States, Italy and Spain contributed samples from acute and convalescent COVID-19. PBMCs, B-cell-depleted T cells, or T cells provided the cDNA or gDNA that made up the material.

Trimming shortened V by 3 bases and J by 4 bases, and 10 bases separated the two germline ends. The CDR3 is 14 amino acids. In germline, CDR1 is SGHAT, CDR2 FQDESV (reference sequence). Authors' data handling: For nucleated cells, counts were estimated from reference gene primer amplification. TCRdb's copy holds only in-frame clones and misses some; the assay was immunoSEQ multiplex PCR. The V and J calls and clone size are taken from that table; D and trimming were inferred from the DNA. The sample has 65,000 to 95,000 clones; approximately 91% are singletons. The origin of this receptor is a man between 65 and 85 years old with active or convalescent COVID-19. Sequenced input: peripheral blood. The chain couples TRBV11-1 to TRBJ2-1; possible D gene TRBD1, 5 bases. CDR3 nucleotide sequence: TGTGCCAGCAGCTTCGTCAAGGGGTACAATGAGCAGTTCTTC. It translates to CASSFVKGYNEQFF.